The clone carrying this TCR beta chain has only a few counts. Its antigen remains unidentified. The donors were members of the approximately 110-subject validation cohort (separate from the roughly 670-subject first cohort). This CDR3 is 14 amino acids long. The V gene lost 6 bases and the J gene lost 1 base, with 12 bases spanning the gap. Per the germline V gene, CDR1 is ENHRY and CDR2 is SYGVKD. Sequencing was performed with immunoSEQ multiplex PCR; in TCRdb, only in-frame clones are kept and a portion is missing. The profile shows some 130,000 clones, approximately 87% of them singletons. This record comes from a study of cytomegalovirus exposure and HLA in healthy donors. The wider study: The same platform used for the approximately 700 first-cohort repertoires was also used for the roughly 120 validation repertoires, as a later analysis reported. Overall study findings and caveats: Most observed TCR sequences were rare, whereas some public TCRs were detected in many donors. Cytomegalovirus association was assigned to more than 150 TCR beta chains.

The clonotype comes from a man aged 18 to 29 in good health and CMV-seronegative. Input material: PBMCs. The V gene is TRBV10-3, the J gene TRBJ1-1; no definite D call. CDR3 in amino acids: CAIRRTPTNTEAFF. The CDR3 DNA is TGTGCCATCAGGCGGACTCCAACGAACACTGAAGCTTTCTTT.